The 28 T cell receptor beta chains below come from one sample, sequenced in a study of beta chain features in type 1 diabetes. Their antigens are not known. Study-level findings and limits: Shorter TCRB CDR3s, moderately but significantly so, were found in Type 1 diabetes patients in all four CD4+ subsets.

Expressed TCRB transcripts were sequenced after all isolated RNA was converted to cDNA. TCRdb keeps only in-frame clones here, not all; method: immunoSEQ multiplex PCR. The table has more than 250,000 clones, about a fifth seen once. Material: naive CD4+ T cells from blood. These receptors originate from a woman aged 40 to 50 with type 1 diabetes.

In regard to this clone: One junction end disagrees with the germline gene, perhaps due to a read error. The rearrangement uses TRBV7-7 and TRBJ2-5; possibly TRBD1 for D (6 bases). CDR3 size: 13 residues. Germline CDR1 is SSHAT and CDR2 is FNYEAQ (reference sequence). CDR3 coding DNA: TGTGCTAGCAGCTTTAACAGGGAGGAGACCCAGTACTTC. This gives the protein CASSFNREETQYF.

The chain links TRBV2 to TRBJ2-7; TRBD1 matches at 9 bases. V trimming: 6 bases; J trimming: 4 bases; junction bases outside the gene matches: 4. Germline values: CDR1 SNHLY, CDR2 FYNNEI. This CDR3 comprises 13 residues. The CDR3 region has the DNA TGTGCCAGCAGCGGGACAGGGTATTACGAGCAGTACTTC. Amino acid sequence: CASSGTGYYEQYF.

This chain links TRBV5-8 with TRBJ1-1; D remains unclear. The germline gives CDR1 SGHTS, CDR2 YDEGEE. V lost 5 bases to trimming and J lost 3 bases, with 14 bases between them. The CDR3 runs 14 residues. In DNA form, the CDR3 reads TGTGCCAGCAGTCGTACGGGGAGTTACACTGAAGCTTTCTTT. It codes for CASSRTGSYTEAFF.

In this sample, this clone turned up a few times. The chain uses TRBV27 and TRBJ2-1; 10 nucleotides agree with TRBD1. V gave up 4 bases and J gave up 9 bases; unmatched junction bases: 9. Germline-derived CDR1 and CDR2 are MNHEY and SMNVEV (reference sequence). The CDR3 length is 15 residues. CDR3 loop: CASSSAGQGRGEQFF. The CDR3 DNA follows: TGTGCCAGCAGTTCGGCGGGACAGGGGCGAGGTGAGCAGTTCTTC.

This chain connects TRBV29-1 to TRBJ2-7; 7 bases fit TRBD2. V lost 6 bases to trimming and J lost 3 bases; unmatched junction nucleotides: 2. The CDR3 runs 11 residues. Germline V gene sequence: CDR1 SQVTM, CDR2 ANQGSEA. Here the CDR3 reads CSVGTNYEQYF. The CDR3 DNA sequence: TGCAGCGTGGGGACTAACTACGAGCAGTACTTC.

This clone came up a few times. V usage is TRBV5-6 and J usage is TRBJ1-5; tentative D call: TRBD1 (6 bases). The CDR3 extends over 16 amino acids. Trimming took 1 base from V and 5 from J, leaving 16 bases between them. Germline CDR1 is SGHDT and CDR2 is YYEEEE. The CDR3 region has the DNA TGTGCCAGCAGCTTGTATGGGGGCCCGGATGATCAGCCCCAGCATTTT. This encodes CASSLYGGPDDQPQHF.

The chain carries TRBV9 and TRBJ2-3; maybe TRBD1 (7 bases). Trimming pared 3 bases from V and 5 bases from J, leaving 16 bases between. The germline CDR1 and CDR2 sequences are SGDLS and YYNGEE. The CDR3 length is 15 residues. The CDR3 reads CASSGTQGRRDTQYF. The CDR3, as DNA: TGTGCCAGCAGCGGAACACAGGGGAGGAGAGATACGCAGTATTTT.

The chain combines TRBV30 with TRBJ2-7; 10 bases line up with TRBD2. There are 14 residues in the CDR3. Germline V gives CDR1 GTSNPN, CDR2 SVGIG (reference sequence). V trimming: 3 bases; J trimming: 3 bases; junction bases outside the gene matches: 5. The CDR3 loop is CAWSPRTSGYEQYF. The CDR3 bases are TGTGCCTGGAGCCCGAGGACTAGCGGCTACGAGCAGTACTTC.

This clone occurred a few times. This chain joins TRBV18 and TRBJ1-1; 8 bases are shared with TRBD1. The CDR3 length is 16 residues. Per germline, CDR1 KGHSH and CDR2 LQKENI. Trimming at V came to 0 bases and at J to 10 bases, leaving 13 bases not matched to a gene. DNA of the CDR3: TGTGCCAGCTCACCACCGAGCAGGGGGCAGTCCGCTGTAGCTTTCTTT. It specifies CASSPPSRGQSAVAFF.

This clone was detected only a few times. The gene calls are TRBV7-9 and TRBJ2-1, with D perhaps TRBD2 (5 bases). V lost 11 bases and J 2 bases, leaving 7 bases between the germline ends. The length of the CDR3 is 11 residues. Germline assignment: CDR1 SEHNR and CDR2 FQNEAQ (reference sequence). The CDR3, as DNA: TGTGCCCCCGGGACCTACAATGAGCAGTTCTTC. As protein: CAPGTYNEQFF.

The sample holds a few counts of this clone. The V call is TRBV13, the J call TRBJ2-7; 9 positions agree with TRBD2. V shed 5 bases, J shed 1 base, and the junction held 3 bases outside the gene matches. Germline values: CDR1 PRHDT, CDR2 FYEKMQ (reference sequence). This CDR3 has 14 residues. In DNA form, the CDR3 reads TGTGCCAGCAGCGCGACTAGCGGTTCCTACGAGCAGTACTTC. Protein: CASSATSGSYEQYF.

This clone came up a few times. CDR3 in amino acids: CASSSVQGTYEQYF. CDR3 coding DNA: TGTGCCAGCAGTTCAGTACAGGGCACCTACGAGCAGTACTTC. The V and J genes are TRBV6-5 and TRBJ2-7, with D maybe TRBD1 (6 bases). CDR3 length: 14 residues. Germline V gene lookup returns CDR1 MNHEY and CDR2 SVGAGI. Trimming left V 4 bases short and J 2 bases short, with 12 bases between.

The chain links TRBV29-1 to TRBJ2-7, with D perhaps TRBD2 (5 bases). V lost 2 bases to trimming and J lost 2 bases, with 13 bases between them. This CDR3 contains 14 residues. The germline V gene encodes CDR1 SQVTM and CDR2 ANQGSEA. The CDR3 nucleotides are TGCAGCGTTGAATCGAGGGTGAGCCCCTACGAGCAGTACTTC. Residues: CSVESRVSPYEQYF.

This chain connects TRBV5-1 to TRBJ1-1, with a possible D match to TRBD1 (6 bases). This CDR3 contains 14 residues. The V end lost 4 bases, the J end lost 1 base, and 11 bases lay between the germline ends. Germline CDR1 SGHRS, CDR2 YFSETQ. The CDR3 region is CASSRDRPNTEAFF. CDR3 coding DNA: TGCGCCAGCAGCCGTGACAGGCCGAACACTGAAGCTTTCTTT.

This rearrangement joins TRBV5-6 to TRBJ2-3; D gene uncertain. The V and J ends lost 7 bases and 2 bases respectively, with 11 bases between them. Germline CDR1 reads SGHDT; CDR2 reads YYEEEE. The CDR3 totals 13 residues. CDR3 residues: CASSTPNTDTQYF. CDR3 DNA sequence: TGTGCCAGCTCGACACCTAACACAGATACGCAGTATTTT.

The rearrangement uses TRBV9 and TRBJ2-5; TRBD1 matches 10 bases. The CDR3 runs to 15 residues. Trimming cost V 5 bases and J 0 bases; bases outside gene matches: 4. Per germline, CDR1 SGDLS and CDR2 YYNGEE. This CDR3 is CASSGTGEYQETQYF. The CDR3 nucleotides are TGTGCCAGCAGTGGGACAGGGGAGTACCAAGAGACCCAGTACTTC.

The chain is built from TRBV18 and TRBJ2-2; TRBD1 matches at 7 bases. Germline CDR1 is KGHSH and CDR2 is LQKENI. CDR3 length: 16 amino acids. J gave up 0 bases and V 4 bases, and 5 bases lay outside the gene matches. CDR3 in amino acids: CASSLGQPSNTGELFF. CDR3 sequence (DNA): TGTGCCAGCTCACTGGGACAGCCCTCGAACACCGGGGAGCTGTTTTTT.

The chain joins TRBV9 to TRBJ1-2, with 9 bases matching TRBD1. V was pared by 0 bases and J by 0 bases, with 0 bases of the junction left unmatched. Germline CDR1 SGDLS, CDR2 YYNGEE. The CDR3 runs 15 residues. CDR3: CASSVGQGANYGYTF. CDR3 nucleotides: TGTGCCAGCAGCGTAGGACAGGGGGCTAACTATGGCTACACCTTC.

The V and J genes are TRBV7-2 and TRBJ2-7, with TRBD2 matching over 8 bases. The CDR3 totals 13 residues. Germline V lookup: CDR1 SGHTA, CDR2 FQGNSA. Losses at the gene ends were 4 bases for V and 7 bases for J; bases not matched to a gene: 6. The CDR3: CASSSPGGREQYF. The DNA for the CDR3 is TGTGCCAGCAGCTCTCCGGGGGGGAGAGAGCAGTACTTC.

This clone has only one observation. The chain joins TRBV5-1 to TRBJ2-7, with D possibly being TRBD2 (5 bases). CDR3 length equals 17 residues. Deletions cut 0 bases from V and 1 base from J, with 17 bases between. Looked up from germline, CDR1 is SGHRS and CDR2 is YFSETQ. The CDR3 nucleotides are TGCGCCAGCAGCTTGGGACAAAACCTAGCAGCTTCCTACGAGCAGTACTTC. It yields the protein CASSLGQNLAASYEQYF.

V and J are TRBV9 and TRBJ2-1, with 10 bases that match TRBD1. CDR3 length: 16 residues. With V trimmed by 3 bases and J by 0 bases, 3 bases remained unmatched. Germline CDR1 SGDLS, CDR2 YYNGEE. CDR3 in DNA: TGTGCCAGCAGCGCATGGACAGGGGGCTCCTACAATGAGCAGTTCTTC. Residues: CASSAWTGGSYNEQFF.

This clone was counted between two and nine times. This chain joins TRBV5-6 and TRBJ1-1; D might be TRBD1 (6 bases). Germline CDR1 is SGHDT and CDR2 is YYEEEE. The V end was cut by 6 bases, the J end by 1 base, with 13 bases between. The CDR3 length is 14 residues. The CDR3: CASTRGQTNTEAFF. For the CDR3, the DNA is TGTGCCAGCACCCGCGGACAGACGAACACTGAAGCTTTCTTT.

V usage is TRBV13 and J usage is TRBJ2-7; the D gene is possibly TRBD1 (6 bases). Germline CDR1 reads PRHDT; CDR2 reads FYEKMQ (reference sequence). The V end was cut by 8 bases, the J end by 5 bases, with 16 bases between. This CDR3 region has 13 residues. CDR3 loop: CASQRAGVDEQYF. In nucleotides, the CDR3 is TGTGCCAGCCAGAGGGCAGGGGTGGACGAGCAGTACTTC.

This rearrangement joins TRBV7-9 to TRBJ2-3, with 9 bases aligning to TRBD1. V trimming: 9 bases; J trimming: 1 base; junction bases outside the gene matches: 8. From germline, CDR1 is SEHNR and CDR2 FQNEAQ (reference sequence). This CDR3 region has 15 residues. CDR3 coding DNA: TGTGCCAGTACCGGGACAGGGAGCCGCACAGATACGCAGTATTTT. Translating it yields CASTGTGSRTDTQYF.

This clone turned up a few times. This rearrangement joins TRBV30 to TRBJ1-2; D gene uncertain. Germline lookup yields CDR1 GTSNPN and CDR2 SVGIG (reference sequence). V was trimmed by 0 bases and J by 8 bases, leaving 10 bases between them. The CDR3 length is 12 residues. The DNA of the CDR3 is TGTGCCTGGAGTGTATCCTCGGGGGGCTACACCTTC. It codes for CAWSVSSGGYTF.

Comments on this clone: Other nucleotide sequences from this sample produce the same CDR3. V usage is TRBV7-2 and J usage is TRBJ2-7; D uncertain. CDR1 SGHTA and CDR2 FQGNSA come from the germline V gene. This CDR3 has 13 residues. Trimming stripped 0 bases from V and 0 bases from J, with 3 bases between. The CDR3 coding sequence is TGTGCCAGCAGCTTAGCCGGCTCCTACGAGCAGTACTTC. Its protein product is CASSLAGSYEQYF.

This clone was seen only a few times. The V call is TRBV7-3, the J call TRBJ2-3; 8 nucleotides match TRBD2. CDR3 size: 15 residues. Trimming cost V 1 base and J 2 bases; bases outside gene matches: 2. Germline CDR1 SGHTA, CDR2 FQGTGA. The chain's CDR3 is CASSLSGGNTDTQYF. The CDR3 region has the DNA TGTGCCAGCAGCTTAAGCGGGGGGAACACAGATACGCAGTATTTT.

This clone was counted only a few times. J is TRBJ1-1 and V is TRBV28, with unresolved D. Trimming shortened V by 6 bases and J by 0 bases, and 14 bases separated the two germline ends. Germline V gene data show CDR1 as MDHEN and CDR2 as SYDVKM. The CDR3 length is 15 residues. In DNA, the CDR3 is TGTGCCAGCAGGCCCCCGGAGGGAGTGAACACTGAAGCTTTCTTT. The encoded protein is CASRPPEGVNTEAFF. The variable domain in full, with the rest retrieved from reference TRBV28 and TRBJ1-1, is DVKVTQSSRYLVKRTGEKVFLECVQDMDHENMFWYRQDPGLGLRLIYFSYDVKMKEKGDIPEGYSVSREKKERFSLILESASTNQTSMYLCASRPPEGVNTEAFFGQGTRLTVV.